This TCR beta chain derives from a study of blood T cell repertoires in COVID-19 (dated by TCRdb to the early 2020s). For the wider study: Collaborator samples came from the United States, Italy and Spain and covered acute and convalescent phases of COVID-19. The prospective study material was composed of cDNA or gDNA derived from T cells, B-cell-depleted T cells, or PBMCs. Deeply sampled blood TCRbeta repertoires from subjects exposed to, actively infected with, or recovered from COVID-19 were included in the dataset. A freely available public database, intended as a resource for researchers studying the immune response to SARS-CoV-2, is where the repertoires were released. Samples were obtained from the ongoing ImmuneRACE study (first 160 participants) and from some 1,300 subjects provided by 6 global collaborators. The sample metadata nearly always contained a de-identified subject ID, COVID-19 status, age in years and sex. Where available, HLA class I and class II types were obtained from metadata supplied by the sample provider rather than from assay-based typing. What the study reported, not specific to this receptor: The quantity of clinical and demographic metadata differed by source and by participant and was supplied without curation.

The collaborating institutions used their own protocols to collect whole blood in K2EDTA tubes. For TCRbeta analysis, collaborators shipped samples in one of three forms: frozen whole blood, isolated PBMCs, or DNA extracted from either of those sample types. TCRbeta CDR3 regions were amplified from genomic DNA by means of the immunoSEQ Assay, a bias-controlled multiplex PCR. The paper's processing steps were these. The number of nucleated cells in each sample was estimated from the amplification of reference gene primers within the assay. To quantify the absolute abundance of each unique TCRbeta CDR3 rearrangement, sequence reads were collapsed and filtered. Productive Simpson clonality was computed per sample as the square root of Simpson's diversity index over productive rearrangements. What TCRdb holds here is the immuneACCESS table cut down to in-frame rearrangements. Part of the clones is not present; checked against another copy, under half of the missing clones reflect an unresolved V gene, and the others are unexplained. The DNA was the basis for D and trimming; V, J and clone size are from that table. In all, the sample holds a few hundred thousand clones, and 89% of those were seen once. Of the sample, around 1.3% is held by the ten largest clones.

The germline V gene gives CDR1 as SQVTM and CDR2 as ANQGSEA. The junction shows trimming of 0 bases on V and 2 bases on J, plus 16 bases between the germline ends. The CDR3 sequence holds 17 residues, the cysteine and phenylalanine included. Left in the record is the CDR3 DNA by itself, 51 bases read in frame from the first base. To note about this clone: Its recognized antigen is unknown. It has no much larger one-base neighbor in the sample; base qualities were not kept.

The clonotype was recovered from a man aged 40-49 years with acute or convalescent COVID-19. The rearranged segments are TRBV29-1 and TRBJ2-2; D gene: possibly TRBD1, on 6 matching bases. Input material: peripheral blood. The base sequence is TGCAGCGTTGAAGATTTGGGAACAGGGTCCAACACCGGGGAGCTGTTTTTT. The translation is CSVEDLGTGSNTGELFF.